These 10 T cell receptor beta chains share one sample of origin, sequenced in a study of blood T cell dynamics during melanoma immunotherapy. TCRdb's copy holds only in-frame clones and misses some; the assay was immunoSEQ multiplex PCR. The sample has approximately 15,000 clones; about 85% are singletons. Regarding time point: pre-treatment baseline. This material consisted of blood, taken from a patient treated with checkpoint blockade. These receptors were obtained from a human donor with melanoma.

The chain uses TRBV5-1 and TRBJ1-2, with TRBD1 as a possible D gene (5 bases). V gave up 4 bases and J gave up 0 bases, with 13 bases separating them. Germline CDR1 and CDR2: SGHRS and YFSETQ. This CDR3 comprises 15 residues. The CDR3 nucleotides read TGCGCCAGCAGCCCGTCAGGGTCTCCTAACTATGGCTACACCTTC. Translation: CASSPSGSPNYGYTF.

The chain joins TRBV5-4 to TRBJ2-1; the D gene could be TRBD1 or TRBD2 (6 bases each). The CDR3 has 14 amino acids. The V end lost 2 bases, the J end lost 4 bases, and 10 bases lay between the germline ends. Germline V gene sequence: CDR1 SGHNT, CDR2 YYREEE (reference sequence). The CDR3 loop is CASSLRGRYNEQFF. The CDR3 nucleotides are TGTGCCAGCAGCTTACGGGGGCGGTACAATGAGCAGTTCTTC.

To note about this clone: The junction departs from germline at one end; a sequencing error may be responsible. The chain couples TRBV6-5 to TRBJ1-5; 8 bases agree with TRBD1. In germline, CDR1 is MNHEY, CDR2 SVGAGI. There are 14 residues in the CDR3. This CDR3 is CAISGTGGSQPQHF. In DNA, the CDR3 is TGTGCCATCAGTGGAACAGGGGGTAGTCAGCCCCAGCATTTT.

The gene calls are TRBV7-9 and TRBJ2-5, with TRBD2 matching 7 bases. The length of the CDR3 is 13 residues. Germline CDR1 and CDR2: SEHNR and FQNEAQ (reference sequence). Trimming removed 3 bases from V and 3 bases from J; junction bases left unmatched: 1. CDR3 bases: TGTGCCAGCAGCTTTGCGGGGGAAGAGACCCAGTACTTC. The encoded protein is CASSFAGEETQYF. The variable domain in full, with the rest retrieved from reference TRBV7-9 and TRBJ2-5, is DTGVSQNPRHKITKRGQNVTFRCDPISEHNRLYWYRQTLGQGPEFLTYFQNEAQLEKSRLLSDRFSAERPKGSFSTLEIQRTEQGDSAMYLCASSFAGEETQYFGPGTRLLVL.

V gene TRBV4-2 combines with J gene TRBJ2-1; TRBD2 matches at 11 bases. This CDR3 region has 16 residues. The J segment lost 2 bases and the V segment lost 0 bases, leaving 0 bases of the junction unmatched. CDR1 is LGHNA and CDR2 is YNFKEQ in the germline V gene. The CDR3 sequence: CASSQDSGGAYNEQFF. Here the CDR3 DNA reads TGTGCCAGCAGCCAAGATAGCGGGGGGGCCTACAATGAGCAGTTCTTC.

The rearrangement joins TRBV9 to TRBJ2-5; 7 bases match TRBD2. This CDR3 has 14 amino acids. CDR1 is SGDLS, CDR2 YYNGEE, per germline. The trim removed 4 bases at V and 5 bases at J, leaving 8 bases unmatched. DNA of the CDR3: TGTGCCAGCAGCACCCATGGGGGGGTCGAGACCCAGTACTTC. As protein: CASSTHGGVETQYF.

The V call is TRBV4-1, the J call TRBJ2-7; 8 positions agree with TRBD1. The CDR3 runs to 12 residues. V shed 6 bases, J shed 6 bases, and the junction held 4 bases outside the gene matches. CDR1 is MGHRA, CDR2 YSYEKL, per germline. DNA for the CDR3: TGCGCCAGCAGTGAAACAGGGGGCGAGCAGTACTTC. Translating gives CASSETGGEQYF.

The chain uses TRBV6-6 and TRBJ1-1; D may be TRBD1 (5 bases). V was shortened by 10 bases and J by 5 bases, with 17 bases between the two germline ends. The CDR3 is 13 residues long. Germline-derived CDR1 and CDR2 are MNHNY and SVGAGI (reference sequence). CDR3 in amino acids: CAIKPGGETEAFF. As DNA, the CDR3 is TGTGCCATCAAGCCCGGAGGGGAAACTGAAGCTTTCTTT.

The chain combines TRBV19 with TRBJ1-6, with TRBD1 identical over 9 bases. V lost 4 bases, J lost 5 bases, and 6 bases stayed unmatched. Germline CDR1 LNHDA, CDR2 SQIVND (reference sequence). The CDR3 sequence is 16 residues long. The CDR3 DNA is TGTGCCAGTAGTACGCTTACAGGGGGCAATAATTCACCCCTCCACTTT. It yields the protein CASSTLTGGNNSPLHF.

The genes are TRBV30 and TRBJ2-1; D call uncertain. Trimming took off 2 bases at V and 4 bases at J, with 9 bases between the two ends. This CDR3 is 13 amino acids long. The germline V gene has CDR1 GTSNPN and CDR2 SVGIG (reference sequence). For the CDR3, the DNA is TGTGCCTGGAGTACGGACGATTACAATGAGCAGTTCTTC. Translation gives CAWSTDDYNEQFF.